The T cell receptor (beta chain) described here comes from a study of T cells in Graves' hyperthyroidism and ophthalmopathy. Authors of the study amplified TCR beta CDR3 regions from RNA transcripts. Initially, a first-round RT-PCR of the TCR CDR3 employed the HTBI primer set. A single record per CDR3 protein comes from TCRdb applying MiXCR to the multiplex PCR reads. Here the sample spans more than 350,000 distinct CDR3 sequences, just under 15% being singletons. This clonotype has more than one count but fewer than ten. Its target is unknown. Newly diagnosed patients aged 18 to 65 had hyperthyroidism of under 2 months' duration. Study observations and caveats: Most clonotypes expanded in the thyroid (above 0.001) were also present in blood.

The source of this sequence is a woman in her twenties or thirties with Graves' hyperthyroidism. The sample taken for sequencing was blood.

CDR3 region: CASSLDRTDTQYF. In DNA form, the CDR3 reads TGTGCCAGCAGCTTGGACAGGACAGATACGCAGTATTTT. This chain joins TRBV5-8 and TRBJ2-3, with D possibly matching TRBD1 (5 bases). The CDR3 sequence is 13 residues long. The V and J ends lost 0 bases and 3 bases respectively, with 5 bases between them. Germline lookup yields CDR1 SGHTS and CDR2 YDEGEE. The full variable domain, rest sourced from reference TRBV5-8 and TRBJ2-3, is EAGVTQSPTHLIKTRGQQATLRCSPISGHTSVYWYQQALGLGLQFLLWYDEGEERNRGNFPPRFSGRQFPNYSSELNVNALELEDSALYLCASSLDRTDTQYFGPGTRLTVL.